This T cell receptor beta chain was profiled in a study of T-cell reconstitution after alpha-beta-depleted transplantation in children. General observations from the study: The study reportedly traced alpha-beta T cells about two months after transplant to several hundred expanded graft clones. Hyperexpanded clones declined; after one year, newly produced T cells mostly supplied diversity. The high TCRbeta diversity at day 60 in some patients came from surviving recipient T cells and thymic progenitors.

Molecular barcoding with unique molecular identifiers was used for the TCRbeta library. TCRdb called the PCR reads again in MiXCR, with one record for every CDR3 protein. The sample lists about 830,000 distinct CDR3 sequences; roughly 16% were seen once. Note on this clonotype: The target antigen is unknown.

Germline CDR1 is ENHRY and CDR2 is SYGVKD. The ends lost 5 bases at V and 4 bases at J; junction bases unmatched: 3. The CDR3 covers 15 residues. The chain joins TRBV10-3 to TRBJ2-1; 12 nucleotides match TRBD2. This clonotype originated in a male patient aged 10-17 years who had a stem cell transplant for acute lymphoblastic leukemia, so the T cells may come from the graft donor. The sequencing used PBMCs, mostly from graft donor cells, collected 360 days after TCRalphabeta/CD19-depleted stem cell transplant. CDR3 sequence reads: CAISWTSGVYNEQFF. The CDR3 DNA follows: TGTGCCATCAGTTGGACTAGCGGGGTTTACAATGAGCAGTTCTTC.